The rows below give T cell receptor beta chains drawn from one sample of a study of T-cell memory formation after mild COVID-19. MiXCR was run by TCRdb on the 5' RACE reads, yielding one entry per CDR3 protein. In the table there are roughly 450,000 distinct CDR3 sequences, about 20% of which are singletons. Sequenced: PBMCs or a T cell subset sorted from them (not recorded which). Receptor source: an adult woman who had mild COVID-19 (a few samples of this study predate the infection). Cell type and time point are not known. Each CDR3 is given with its conserved first and last residue. A D gene is named only where the DNA matches it firmly. The size of a clone is reported for some rows only, either as once, few or many, or as a class for expanded clones.

abundance	d_gene	v_gene	j_gene	CDR3nt	CDR3aa
-	-	TRBV11-1	TRBJ1-5	TGTGCCAGCAGCTTAGCCGGGGCTCAGCCCCAGCATTTT	CASSLAGAQPQHF
-	-	TRBV4-3	TRBJ2-7	TGCGCCAGCAGCCCCCGGACAGTAGACTACGAGCAGTACTTC	CASSPRTVDYEQYF
few	TRBD2	TRBV12-3/TRBV12-4	TRBJ2-4	TGTGCCAGCAGAGGACTAGCGGGAACTGAGTACATTCAGTACTTC	CASRGLAGTEYIQYF
few	-	TRBV7-8	TRBJ2-7	TGTGCCAGCAGCTTAGGGAATGTACGGGCCTACGAGCAGTACTTC	CASSLGNVRAYEQYF
many	-	TRBV18	TRBJ2-7	TGTGCCAGCAGCCCCGGACGGAGCTCCTACGAGCAGTACTTC	CASSPGRSSYEQYF
few	TRBD1	TRBV12-3/TRBV12-4	TRBJ2-2	TGTGCCAGCAGCCCCGGCCCACAGGGGTCGAACACCGGGGAGCTGTTTTTT	CASSPGPQGSNTGELFF
-	TRBD2	TRBV24-1	TRBJ2-7	TGTGCCACCAGTGGGACGGGGGGTAACGGACACGAGCAGTACTTC	CATSGTGGNGHEQYF
many	TRBD1	TRBV5-1	TRBJ1-4	TGCGCCAGCAGCTTGGGTGGGACAGGTGGCGAAAAACTGTTTTTT	CASSLGGTGGEKLFF
-	-	TRBV4-1	TRBJ2-7	TGCGCCAGCAGCCAAGATGACGGCAGTTACGAGCAGTACTTC	CASSQDDGSYEQYF
many	-	TRBV7-9	TRBJ2-2	TGTGCCAGCAGCCCCCCGCGGTCTAACACCGGGGAGCTGTTTTTT	CASSPPRSNTGELFF
-	-	TRBV9	TRBJ2-3	TGTGCCAGCAGCGCCACGGGGGCCACAGATACGCAGTATTTT	CASSATGATDTQYF
few	-	TRBV9	TRBJ1-3	TGTGCCAGCAGCGTAGAGGCAGGGTTCGGAAACACCATATATTTT	CASSVEAGFGNTIYF
few	-	TRBV12-3/TRBV12-4	TRBJ2-7	TGTGCCAGCAGCCGTAGGGGGGACTCCTACGAGCAGTACTTC	CASSRRGDSYEQYF
-	-	TRBV12-3/TRBV12-4	TRBJ1-1	TGTGCCAGCAGCCGCGGGGGGGCACCTGGGAACACTGAAGCTTTCTTT	CASSRGGAPGNTEAFF
many	-	TRBV5-1	TRBJ2-3	TGCGCCAGCAGCTTGGGGTTCCCAGATACGCAGTATTTT	CASSLGFPDTQYF
few	-	TRBV4-2	TRBJ1-5	TGTGCCAGCAGCCAAGACAGGGCTCAGCCCCAGCATTTT	CASSQDRAQPQHF
-	-	TRBV25-1	TRBJ1-1	TGTGCCAGCAGGGCAGGGGTCACTGAAGCTTTCTTT	CASRAGVTEAFF
many	TRBD2	TRBV20-1	TRBJ2-1	TGCAGTGCTAGCCCGGGAGGGCCGGGTGAGCAGTTCTTC	CSASPGGPGEQFF
-	TRBD2	TRBV7-3	TRBJ2-1	TGTGCCAGCAGCTCCTCCCCCGGGAGGGACAATGAGCAGTTCTTC	CASSSSPGRDNEQFF
-	-	TRBV5-1	TRBJ1-2	TGCGCCAGCAGCTTGGAAGGGTTTGGCTACACCTTC	CASSLEGFGYTF
-	TRBD2	TRBV27	TRBJ2-7	TGTGCCAGCAGTTTGGCTAGCGGGAGGGCCGAGCAGTACTTC	CASSLASGRAEQYF
few	-	TRBV28	TRBJ2-6	TGTGCCAGCAGCCGACTTGACAGCTCTGGGGCCAACGTCCTGACTTTC	CASSRLDSSGANVLTF
-	TRBD1	TRBV20-1	TRBJ2-1	TGCAGTGCTAGATCGAGGACAGGGGTTTTCGACAATGAGCAGTTCTTC	CSARSRTGVFDNEQFF
few	TRBD1	TRBV13	TRBJ1-1	TGTGCCAGCAGCTTAAAGGACAGGGGTAACACTGAAGCTTTCTTT	CASSLKDRGNTEAFF
many	-	TRBV5-5	TRBJ2-1	TGTGCCAGCGGTTTGGGTGGAGAAGGCTACAATGAGCAGTTCTTC	CASGLGGEGYNEQFF
few	TRBD2	TRBV12-3/TRBV12-4	TRBJ2-7	TGTGCCAGCAGTTTCGGGGGGGGGACCTACGAGCAGTACTTC	CASSFGGGTYEQYF
-	-	TRBV24-1	TRBJ2-2	TGTGCCACCAGTGTTGACAGTGGGAACATTTATCCCGGGGAGCTGTTTTTT	CATSVDSGNIYPGELFF
few	TRBD2	TRBV11-3	TRBJ2-3	TGTGCCAGCAGCTTATGGAGCGGGAGGGCGAGAGATACGCAGTATTTT	CASSLWSGRARDTQYF
-	-	TRBV20-1	TRBJ2-2	TGCAGTGCTACTCACTATACCGGGGAGCTGTTTTTT	CSATHYTGELFF
few	TRBD2	TRBV7-3	TRBJ2-1	TGTGCCAGCAGCTACGCGGGGGGGCCGGACAATGAGCAGTTCTTC	CASSYAGGPDNEQFF
few	-	TRBV7-9	TRBJ2-3	TGTGCCAGCAGCTTAGATATTGGGAGGAGTACGCAGTATTTT	CASSLDIGRSTQYF
-	TRBD2	TRBV6-2/TRBV6-3	TRBJ2-7	TGTGCCAGCAGTCCCGGACTAGCGGGAATCTACGAGCAGTACTTC	CASSPGLAGIYEQYF
few	TRBD1	TRBV20-1	TRBJ2-5	TGCAGTGCTAGAGACGGACAGGCCCAAGAGACCCAGTACTTC	CSARDGQAQETQYF
few	-	TRBV5-5	TRBJ2-5	TGTGCCAGCAGCTTCGGGACCAGTAGTCTCGAGACCCAGTACTTC	CASSFGTSSLETQYF
-	-	TRBV20-1	TRBJ2-7	TGCAGTGCTAAACCCCCCGCTAGCTACGAGCAGTACTTC	CSAKPPASYEQYF
-	TRBD1	TRBV5-1	TRBJ1-1	TGCGCCAGCGGCGAGGGACAGGTGAACACTGAAGCTTTCTTT	CASGEGQVNTEAFF
few	-	TRBV5-4	TRBJ2-3	TGTGCCAGCAGCCCCTCGAGCGGAGATACGCAGTATTTT	CASSPSSGDTQYF
-	-	TRBV4-2	TRBJ1-1	TGTGCCAGCAGCCAAGTAGAGGGTGAAGCTTTCTTT	CASSQVEGEAFF
-	TRBD2	TRBV10-3	TRBJ2-2	TGTGCCATCACCGGGACTAGCGGGGGCCCGAACACCGGGGAGCTGTTTTTT	CAITGTSGGPNTGELFF
few	-	TRBV5-4	TRBJ2-1	TGTGCCAGCAGCTTACCCGTGAGCAATGAGCAGTTCTTC	CASSLPVSNEQFF
few	-	TRBV14	TRBJ2-1	TGTGCCAGCAGCCGAGGGGCCCATGAGCAGTTCTTC	CASSRGAHEQFF
many	TRBD2	TRBV3-1	TRBJ2-3	TGTGCCAGCAGCCCGGGGACTACTAGCACAGATACGCAGTATTTT	CASSPGTTSTDTQYF
-	-	TRBV5-1	TRBJ2-1	TGCGCCAGCAGCTTGGAAGTCTTGAGGGGCCGGTTGAATGAGCAGTTCTTC	CASSLEVLRGRLNEQFF
-	TRBD2	TRBV27	TRBJ2-5	TGTGCCAGCAGTTTATTTAGCGGGGGGGAAGAGACCCAGTACTTC	CASSLFSGGEETQYF
-	TRBD2	TRBV5-5	TRBJ2-1	TGTGCCAGCAGTGCAGTTGGCGGGGGTTATAGGGAGAATGAGCAGTTCTTC	CASSAVGGGYRENEQFF
-	TRBD1	TRBV5-1	TRBJ2-7	TGCGCCAGCAGGGGATATGGACAGGGAGGCTCCTACGAGCAGTACTTC	CASRGYGQGGSYEQYF
-	-	TRBV5-1	TRBJ2-7	TGCGCCAGCAGCCCCCGACAGTCCTACGAGCAGTACTTC	CASSPRQSYEQYF
-	TRBD1	TRBV3-1	TRBJ2-1	TGTGCCAGCAGCCCAGAGGGACAGGGGAACTATGAGCAGTTCTTC	CASSPEGQGNYEQFF
-	TRBD1	TRBV7-9	TRBJ2-2	TGTGCCAGCAGTCCATTACCGGGACAGGGTCGGAACACCGGGGAGCTGTTTTTT	CASSPLPGQGRNTGELFF